This T cell receptor (beta chain) was identified in a study of OX40 agonist ivuxolimab in advanced cancers. The repertoire was sequenced with immunoSEQ multiplex PCR; TCRdb's copy has only in-frame clones and lacks some. The profile shows approximately 35,000 clones, 70% to 80% of them singletons. Germline-derived CDR1 and CDR2 are ENHRY and SYGVKD. CDR3 length: 12 residues. Trimming pared 4 bases from V and 1 base from J, leaving 4 bases between. V is TRBV10-3 and J is TRBJ1-1, with unresolved D. The sequence came from an adult with an advanced solid tumor such as melanoma, head and neck, liver or kidney cancer. The sample here was CD4+ or CD8+ T cells sorted from blood, taken in a trial of the OX40 agonist ivuxolimab. CDR3 sequence (DNA): TGTGCCATCAGTGGGAGGAACACTGAAGCTTTCTTT. It encodes CAISGRNTEAFF.